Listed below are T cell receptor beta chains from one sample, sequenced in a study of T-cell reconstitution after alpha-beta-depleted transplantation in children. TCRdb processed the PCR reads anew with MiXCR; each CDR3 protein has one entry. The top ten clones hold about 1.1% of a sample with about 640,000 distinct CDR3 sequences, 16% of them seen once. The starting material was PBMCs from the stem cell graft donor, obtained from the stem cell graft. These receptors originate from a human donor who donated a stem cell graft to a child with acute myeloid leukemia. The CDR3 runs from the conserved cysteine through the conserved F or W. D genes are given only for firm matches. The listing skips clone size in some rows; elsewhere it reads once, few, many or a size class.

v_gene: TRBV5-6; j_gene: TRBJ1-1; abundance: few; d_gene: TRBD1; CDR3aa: CASRWTGKNTEAFF; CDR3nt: TGTGCCAGCAGGTGGACAGGGAAGAACACTGAAGCTTTCTTT
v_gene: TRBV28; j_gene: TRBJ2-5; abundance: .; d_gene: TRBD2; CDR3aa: CASSSFGLAGTQETQYF; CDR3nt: TGTGCCAGCAGTTCCTTCGGACTAGCGGGGACCCAAGAGACCCAGTACTTC
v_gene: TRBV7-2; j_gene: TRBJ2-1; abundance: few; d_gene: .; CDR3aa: CASSLSATQGEQFF; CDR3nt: TGTGCCAGCAGCTTATCCGCCACCCAGGGGGAGCAGTTCTTC
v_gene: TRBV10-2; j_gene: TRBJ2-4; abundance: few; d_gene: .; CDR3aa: CASSGITKNIQYF; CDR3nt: TGCGCCAGCAGTGGGATAACCAAAAACATTCAGTACTTC
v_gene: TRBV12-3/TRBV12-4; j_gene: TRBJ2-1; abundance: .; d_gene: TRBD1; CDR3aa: CASKQGGSYNEQFF; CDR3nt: TGTGCCAGCAAACAGGGGGGCTCCTACAATGAGCAGTTCTTC
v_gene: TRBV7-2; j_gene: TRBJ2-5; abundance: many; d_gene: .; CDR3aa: CASSGGIQETQYF; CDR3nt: TGTGCCAGCAGCGGCGGGATCCAAGAGACCCAGTACTTC
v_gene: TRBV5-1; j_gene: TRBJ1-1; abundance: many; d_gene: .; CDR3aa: CASSHKQGPTNTEAFF; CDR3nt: TGCGCCAGCAGCCACAAACAGGGTCCCACGAACACTGAAGCTTTCTTT
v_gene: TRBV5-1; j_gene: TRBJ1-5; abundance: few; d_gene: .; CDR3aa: CASSTASQAAENNQPQHF; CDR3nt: TGCGCCAGCAGTACGGCTTCGCAGGCCGCAGAAAACAATCAGCCCCAGCATTTT
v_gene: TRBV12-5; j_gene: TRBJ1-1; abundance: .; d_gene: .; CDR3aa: CASGLGWTSNTEAFF; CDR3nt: TGTGCTAGTGGTTTAGGCTGGACATCGAACACTGAAGCTTTCTTT
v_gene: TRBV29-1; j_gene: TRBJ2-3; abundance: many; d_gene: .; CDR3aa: CSVGPSGTDTQYF; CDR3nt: TGCAGCGTTGGACCTTCGGGCACAGATACGCAGTATTTT
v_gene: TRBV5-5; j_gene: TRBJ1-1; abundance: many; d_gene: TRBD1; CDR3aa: CASSPQGFETEAFF; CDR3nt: TGTGCCAGCAGCCCACAGGGGTTCGAGACTGAAGCTTTCTTT
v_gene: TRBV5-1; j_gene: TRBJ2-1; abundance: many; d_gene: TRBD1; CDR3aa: CASSLAVEGGEVLGNEQFF; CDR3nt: TGCGCCAGCAGCTTGGCCGTGGAAGGGGGCGAGGTTTTAGGTAATGAGCAGTTCTTC
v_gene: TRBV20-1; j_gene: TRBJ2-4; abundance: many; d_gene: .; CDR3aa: CSASEGENIQYF; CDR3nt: TGCAGTGCTAGTGAGGGGGAAAACATTCAGTACTTC
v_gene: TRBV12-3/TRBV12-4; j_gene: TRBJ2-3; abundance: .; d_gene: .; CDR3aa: CASSQQQGATDTQYF; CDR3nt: TGTGCCAGCAGTCAGCAACAGGGTGCCACAGATACGCAGTATTTT
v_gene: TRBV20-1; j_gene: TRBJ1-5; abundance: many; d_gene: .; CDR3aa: CSAIVTGAPNQPQHF; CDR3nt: TGCAGTGCTATTGTTACAGGCGCCCCGAATCAGCCCCAGCATTTT
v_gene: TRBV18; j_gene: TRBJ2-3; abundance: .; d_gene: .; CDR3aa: CASSRSGLNTQYF; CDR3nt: TGTGCCAGCTCCCGTTCTGGGCTTAATACGCAGTATTTT